This T cell receptor beta chain was sequenced during a study of OX40 agonist ivuxolimab in advanced cancers. Study-wide background: Ivuxolimab, an antibody acting as an agonist of OX40 (CD134), was used to treat patients.

With respect to this clone: The antigen remains undetermined.

Findings of the study overall: Among expanded peripheral T cells, antigen specificity went undetermined.

The V gene's germline CDR1 is ENHRY and CDR2 SYGVKD. CDR3 size: 15 residues. The V end was cut by 6 bases, the J end by 0 bases, with 14 bases between. The data were produced by immunoSEQ multiplex PCR, yet TCRdb's version contains in-frame clones alone and is incomplete. The data hold approximately 76,000 clones, with 94% observed a single time. Sequencing used CD4+ or CD8+ T cells sorted from blood, obtained in a trial of the OX40 agonist ivuxolimab. This receptor was identified in an adult with an advanced solid tumor such as melanoma, head and neck, liver or kidney cancer. The chain recombines TRBV10-3 with TRBJ2-5; D may be TRBD1 or TRBD2 (5 bases each). CDR3 bases: TGTGCCATCAGAGGGACCGACTCGCACCAAGAGACCCAGTACTTC. As protein: CAIRGTDSHQETQYF.